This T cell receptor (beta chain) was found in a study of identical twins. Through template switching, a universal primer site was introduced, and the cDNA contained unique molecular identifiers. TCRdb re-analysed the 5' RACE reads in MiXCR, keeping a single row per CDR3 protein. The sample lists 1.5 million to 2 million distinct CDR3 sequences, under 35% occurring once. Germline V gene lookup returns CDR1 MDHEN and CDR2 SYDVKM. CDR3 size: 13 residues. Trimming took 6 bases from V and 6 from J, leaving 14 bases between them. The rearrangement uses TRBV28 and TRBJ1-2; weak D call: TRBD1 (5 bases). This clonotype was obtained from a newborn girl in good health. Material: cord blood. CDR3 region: CASSTGTNHGYTF. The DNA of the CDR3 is TGTGCCAGCAGCACCGGGACGAACCATGGCTACACCTTC.